The 20 T cell receptor beta chains presented below share a single source sample, sequenced in a study of identifying expanded T cells in peripheral blood (dated by TCRdb to between 2017 and 2020). Receptor amplification or capture employed the immunoSEQ multiplex PCR assay. This is the immuneACCESS table as TCRdb keeps it, with only in-frame sequences that have V and J called. A part of the clones is gone; compared with another copy, unresolved V genes explain less than half, and the rest is unexplained. This sample gives around 100,000 clones in total; 80% to 90% of them show up just once. Around 5% of the sample rests with the top ten. The sequencing input was blood. Receptor source: a person aged 18-70 years in good health.

The chain couples TRBV7-2 to TRBJ2-3; TRBD1 matches 8 bases. The junction had 5 bases not matched to a gene; V was cut back by 1 base and J by 5 bases. This CDR3 is 15 amino acids long. Germline V gene lookup returns CDR1 SGHTA and CDR2 FQGNSA. The CDR3 region is CASSLGGRGRDTQYF. In nucleotides, the CDR3 is TGTGCCAGCAGCTTAGGTGGCAGGGGGCGAGATACGCAGTATTTT.

The chain couples TRBV5-1 to TRBJ1-2; D might be TRBD1 (5 bases). The V end was cut by 0 bases, the J end by 8 bases, with 17 bases between. The CDR3 sequence is 15 residues long. In germline, CDR1 is SGHRS, CDR2 YFSETQ. CDR3 amino acids: CASSLEAGQGSGYTF. CDR3 bases: TGCGCCAGCAGCTTGGAGGCGGGGCAGGGAAGCGGCTACACCTTC.

The rearrangement joins TRBV19 to TRBJ1-2, with D unresolved. Germline lookup yields CDR1 LNHDA and CDR2 SQIVND (reference sequence). The CDR3 has 11 residues. Between the trimmed V and J ends, which lost 7 bases and 3 bases, there was a span of 6 bases. The CDR3 sequence: CASTQYYGYTF. In DNA, the CDR3 is TGTGCCAGTACCCAGTACTATGGCTACACCTTC.

The chain links TRBV19 to TRBJ1-1, with a tentative D call TRBD1 (5 bases). Trimming stripped 7 bases from V and 6 bases from J, with 12 bases between. Germline CDR1 LNHDA, CDR2 SQIVND (reference sequence). This CDR3 has 12 amino acids. The CDR3 DNA is TGTGCCAGTAAGCAGGGAAGTTCTGAAGCTTTCTTT. Residues: CASKQGSSEAFF.

A single count supports this clone. This chain joins TRBV30 and TRBJ1-6; no reliable D call. CDR1 is GTSNPN, CDR2 SVGIG, per germline (reference sequence). The CDR3 length is 14 residues. Trimming left V 2 bases short and J 7 bases short, with 12 bases between. This chain's CDR3 is CAWSSGVGNSPLHF. The DNA of the CDR3 is TGTGCCTGGAGTTCCGGGGTAGGGAATTCACCCCTCCACTTT.

V gene TRBV9 combines with J gene TRBJ2-1; no firm D call. CDR1 is SGDLS, CDR2 YYNGEE, per germline. V was clipped by 3 bases and J by 6 bases, with 16 bases between them. The CDR3 sequence is 15 residues long. CDR3 sequence: CASSDNQLLFNEQFF. The CDR3 DNA sequence: TGTGCCAGCAGCGACAACCAGCTCCTCTTCAATGAGCAGTTCTTC.

The table lists this clone with a few counts. The chain combines TRBV4-3 with TRBJ2-3; the D gene is possibly TRBD2 (5 bases). The CDR3 covers 14 residues. Germline CDR1 and CDR2: LGHNA and YSLEER. Trimming cost V 4 bases and J 4 bases, with 12 bases left between them. The chain's CDR3 is CASSPWESADTQYF. The CDR3 coding sequence is TGCGCCAGCAGCCCCTGGGAGAGCGCAGATACGCAGTATTTT.

The chain has TRBV2 and TRBJ2-2; TRBD2 matches at 7 bases. This CDR3 region has 15 residues. The ends lost 4 bases at V and 2 bases at J; junction bases unmatched: 4. The V gene's germline CDR1 is SNHLY and CDR2 FYNNEI. The chain's CDR3 is CASSVLAANTGELFF. The CDR3 DNA reads TGTGCCAGCAGTGTTCTAGCGGCTAACACCGGGGAGCTGTTTTTT. Variable domain in full (rest from reference TRBV2 and TRBJ2-2): EPEVTQTPSHQVTQMGQEVILRCVPISNHLYFYWYRQILGQKVEFLVSFYNNEISEKSEIFDDQFSVERPDGSNFTLKIRSTKLEDSAMYFCASSVLAANTGELFFGEGSRLTVL.

This chain uses TRBV30 with TRBJ1-5; TRBD1 might be the D (5 bases). Germline loops: CDR1 GTSNPN, CDR2 SVGIG (reference sequence). V lost 0 bases and J lost 1, with 10 bases in between. The CDR3 loop spans 15 amino acids. The CDR3 DNA is TGTGCCTGGAGTGTAAAGGGACCAAGCAATCAGCCCCAGCATTTT. Its protein is CAWSVKGPSNQPQHF.

V is TRBV27 and J is TRBJ2-2; TRBD1 matches 8 bases. This CDR3 has 15 residues. Germline V lookup: CDR1 MNHEY, CDR2 SMNVEV (reference sequence). Germline trimming cut 7 bases from V and 0 bases from J; bases unmatched to any gene: 4. CDR3 loop: CASKLTGANTGELFF. The CDR3 DNA reads as TGTGCCAGCAAATTGACAGGGGCGAACACCGGGGAGCTGTTTTTT.

The chain employs TRBV18 and TRBJ2-7; 9 bases map to TRBD1. The CDR3 loop spans 16 amino acids. The V gene end was trimmed by 0 bases and the J gene end by 0 bases; junction bases not matched to a gene: 3. The germline V gene has CDR1 KGHSH and CDR2 LQKENI. CDR3 loop: CASSPPGQGLSYEQYF. The CDR3 DNA reads TGTGCCAGCTCACCACCGGGACAGGGCCTCTCCTACGAGCAGTACTTC.

The chain's CDR3 is CASSSSGANPGGYTF. The CDR3 DNA reads as TGTGCCAGCAGCTCCTCGGGGGCCAACCCAGGAGGCTACACCTTC. The chain employs TRBV7-9 and TRBJ1-2, with D perhaps matching TRBD1 (6 bases). The V end was cut by 4 bases, the J end by 8 bases, with 20 bases between. Germline V lookup: CDR1 SEHNR, CDR2 FQNEAQ (reference sequence). The CDR3 loop spans 15 amino acids.

V usage is TRBV30 and J usage is TRBJ2-1; a weak D match, TRBD1 (8 bases). The V and J ends lost 3 bases and 4 bases respectively, with 22 bases between them. CDR3 length equals 17 residues. The germline gives CDR1 GTSNPN, CDR2 SVGIG (reference sequence). Here the CDR3 DNA reads TGTGCCTGGAGGGGAGGGTTTGACAGGGGACTATACAATGAGCAGTTCTTC. Its protein is CAWRGGFDRGLYNEQFF.

The chain recombines TRBV19 with TRBJ2-5, with 10 bases identical to TRBD1. Losses at the gene ends were 1 base for V and 5 bases for J; bases not matched to a gene: 7. The germline V gene encodes CDR1 LNHDA and CDR2 SQIVND (reference sequence). The CDR3 has 16 amino acids. CDR3 residues: CASSIGSGTGEETQYF. The CDR3 DNA is TGTGCCAGTAGTATAGGTTCCGGGACAGGGGAGGAGACCCAGTACTTC. The whole variable domain, remainder taken from reference TRBV19 and TRBJ2-5, is DGGITQSPKYLFRKEGQNVTLSCEQNLNHDAMYWYRQDPGQGLRLIYYSQIVNDFQKGDIAEGYSVSREKKESFPLTVTSAQKNPTAFYLCASSIGSGTGEETQYFGPGTRLLVL.

As to this clone: The sample contains more than one DNA sequence encoding this CDR3. This rearrangement joins TRBV27 to TRBJ1-6, with 7 bases aligning to TRBD1. Germline V gene data show CDR1 as MNHEY and CDR2 as SMNVEV (reference sequence). V lost 8 bases and J lost 0; bases outside the gene matches: 4. CDR3 length equals 15 residues. This chain's CDR3 is CASRTGSSYNSPLHF. The CDR3 DNA is TGTGCCAGCCGGACAGGAAGCTCCTATAATTCACCCCTCCACTTT.

The chain is built from TRBV5-1 and TRBJ1-2, with a possible D match to TRBD1 (5 bases). The CDR3 is 13 residues long. V was pared by 4 bases and J by 3 bases, with 10 bases between. Germline V CDR1 and CDR2: SGHRS, YFSETQ. The CDR3, as DNA: TGCGCCAGCAGCCCTGACAGCCACTATGGCTACACCTTC. Its translation: CASSPDSHYGYTF.

This rearrangement joins TRBV7-9 to TRBJ1-3; no reliable D call. The germline V gene has CDR1 SEHNR and CDR2 FQNEAQ (reference sequence). The CDR3 is made up of 17 amino acids. V was trimmed by 1 base and J by 0 bases, leaving 13 bases between them. As DNA, the CDR3 is TGTGCCAGCAGCTTAGGTTCCCAGACCATCTCTGGAAACACCATATATTTT. The encoded protein is CASSLGSQTISGNTIYF.

This rearrangement joins TRBV10-3 to TRBJ2-3; the D is unclear. CDR1 is ENHRY and CDR2 is SYGVKD in the germline V gene. The CDR3 runs 13 residues. V shed 7 bases and J shed 1 base, with 9 bases lying between them. The chain's CDR3 is CAITSDRTDTQYF. CDR3 DNA sequence: TGTGCCATCACAAGCGATCGCACAGATACGCAGTATTTT.

The chain employs TRBV12-5 and TRBJ1-2; the D gene is possibly TRBD1 (6 bases). The CDR3 extends over 16 amino acids. The V and J ends lost 0 bases and 5 bases respectively, with 16 bases between them. Germline CDR1 is LGHNT and CDR2 is FRNRAP. CDR3 protein: CASGLVPGQIMYGYTF. The CDR3 region has the DNA TGTGCTAGTGGTTTGGTACCCGGACAGATCATGTATGGCTACACCTTC.

V gene TRBV27 combines with J gene TRBJ1-1; possibly TRBD1 for D (6 bases). CDR1 MNHEY and CDR2 SMNVEV come from the germline V gene (reference sequence). Trimming took 10 bases from V and 2 from J, leaving 23 bases between them. There are 16 residues in the CDR3. The CDR3 sequence is CATKIGTNGGNTEAFF. The CDR3 bases are TGTGCCACCAAAATTGGGACAAACGGGGGTAACACTGAAGCTTTCTTT.